The 16 T cell receptor beta chains listed next were all sequenced from one sample in a study of Ad26.COV2.S vaccination and SARS-CoV-2 variants (dated by TCRdb to about 2021). According to the study, the label for this sample's treatment or condition signals: approximately 18 received Ad26.COV2.S at low or high dose, single or two shots; about 5 received placebo; per-sample allocation not given. For vaccine and placebo recipients, the sequenced repertoires came from samples collected on day 63 after the first injection. The library was obtained by the immunoSEQ multiplex PCR assay. Drawn from immuneACCESS, this table holds only the in-frame rearrangements with V and J called that TCRdb kept. Clones are partly lost; checked studies trace under half to an unresolved V gene and leave the rest unexplained. Present in this sample are 300,000 to 350,000 clones, roughly 90% of which were seen just once. Clones ranked in the top ten supply over 5% of the sample.

The sample in question was peripheral blood, obtained in a trial of Ad26.COV2.S vaccine versus placebo. Receptors originate from a person between 18 and 60 years old who received the Ad26.COV2.S COVID-19 vaccine or a placebo.

This clone was counted between two and nine times. V gene TRBV5-4 combines with J gene TRBJ1-6; D remains ambiguous. Germline V gene lookup returns CDR1 SGHNT and CDR2 YYREEE (reference sequence). This CDR3 comprises 12 residues. V lost 4 bases and J lost 3, with 2 bases in between. The CDR3: CASSNYNSPLHF. CDR3 in DNA: TGTGCCAGCAGCAACTATAATTCACCCCTCCACTTT.

This clone was counted once. CDR3: CATSREGAWETQYF. CDR3 coding DNA: TGTGCCACCAGCAGAGAGGGGGCTTGGGAGACCCAGTACTTC. V is TRBV15 and J is TRBJ2-5, with D possibly matching TRBD1 (6 bases). The V and J ends lost 0 bases and 5 bases respectively, with 10 bases between them. Germline V CDR1 and CDR2: LNHNV, YYDKDF (reference sequence). This CDR3 contains 14 residues.

CDR3 in amino acids: CASSEAEGRMDTEAFF. CDR3 nucleotide sequence: TGTGCCAGCAGTGAAGCGGAAGGACGAATGGACACTGAAGCTTTCTTT. V is TRBV2 and J is TRBJ1-1; D not certain. Germline loops: CDR1 SNHLY, CDR2 FYNNEI. V lost 0 bases, J lost 3 bases, and 14 bases lay in between. This CDR3 comprises 16 residues.

V and J are TRBV19 and TRBJ1-5; 7 bases are a match to TRBD1. Germline V gene lookup returns CDR1 LNHDA and CDR2 SQIVND (reference sequence). The CDR3 is made up of 13 amino acids. Trimming at V came to 6 bases and at J to 7 bases, leaving 6 bases not matched to a gene. CDR3 region: CASSTQGGQPQHF. CDR3 bases: TGTGCCAGTAGCACGCAGGGGGGACAGCCCCAGCATTTT.

V gene TRBV6-2 or TRBV6-3 combines with J gene TRBJ2-1, with D uncertain. The germline gives CDR1 MNHEY, CDR2 SVGEGT. Trimming removed 6 bases from V and 4 bases from J, with 7 bases in between. The CDR3 spans 12 residues. The CDR3 is CASSPRYNEQFF. The CDR3 coding sequence is TGTGCCAGCAGCCCACGTTACAATGAGCAGTTCTTC.

The chain joins TRBV4-1 to TRBJ1-5; TRBD1 agrees at 8 bases. The CDR3 consists of 14 residues. The junction had 0 bases not matched to a gene; V was cut back by 1 base and J by 4 bases. The germline V gene encodes CDR1 MGHRA and CDR2 YSYEKL. CDR3: CASSQGQGNQPQHF. Written as DNA, the CDR3 is TGCGCCAGCAGCCAAGGACAGGGGAATCAGCCCCAGCATTTT.

This chain joins TRBV4-1 and TRBJ1-5; TRBD1 might be the D (6 bases). The V and J ends lost 1 base and 3 bases respectively, with 13 bases between them. There are 16 residues in the CDR3. Germline assignment: CDR1 MGHRA and CDR2 YSYEKL. CDR3 protein: CASSQAPGQPNQPQHF. The CDR3 DNA follows: TGCGCCAGCAGCCAAGCCCCAGGACAGCCCAATCAGCCCCAGCATTTT.

This sequence joins TRBV6-5 and TRBJ2-3, with unresolved D. Germline lookup yields CDR1 MNHEY and CDR2 SVGAGI. CDR3 length: 12 amino acids. Trimming removed 6 bases from V and 6 bases from J, with 10 bases in between. The DNA for the CDR3 is TGTGCCAGCAGGAGTACATCGGATACGCAGTATTTT. It translates to CASRSTSDTQYF.

This chain connects TRBV5-1 to TRBJ2-7; D gene unclear. The CDR3 sequence is 11 residues long. The V end was cut by 7 bases, the J end by 3 bases, with 8 bases between. Germline V gene data show CDR1 as SGHRS and CDR2 as YFSETQ. The CDR3 region has the DNA TGCGCCAGCCACCCGAACTACGAGCAGTACTTC. This sequence encodes CASHPNYEQYF.

The chain employs TRBV7-3 and TRBJ2-1, with 9 bases matching TRBD1. The CDR3 loop spans 15 amino acids. The ends lost 5 bases at V and 0 bases at J; junction bases unmatched: 2. Germline CDR1 SGHTA, CDR2 FQGTGA. The CDR3 nucleotides are TGTGCCAGCAGCCCGGGACAGGGCTCCTACAATGAGCAGTTCTTC. This translates into CASSPGQGSYNEQFF.

A word on this clone: The junction departs from germline at one end; a sequencing error may be responsible. The V gene is TRBV12-3 or TRBV12-4, the J gene TRBJ1-4; D unresolved. The CDR3 length is 13 residues. The CDR3 sequence: CASSNFQGGTLLF. CDR3 in DNA: TGTGCCAGCAGCAATTTCCAAGGAGGTACCCTACTCTTT.

This sequence joins TRBV6-5 and TRBJ2-1; perhaps TRBD1 as D (5 bases). Germline CDR1 MNHEY, CDR2 SVGAGI. CDR3 size: 15 residues. The germline V and J ends were trimmed by 7 bases and 0 bases, with 13 bases remaining between them. This CDR3 reads CASTKDTSSYNEQFF. Here the CDR3 DNA reads TGTGCCAGCACTAAGGACACGAGCTCCTACAATGAGCAGTTCTTC.

The rearrangement joins TRBV30 to TRBJ1-3; D is ambiguous. Trimming left V 2 bases short and J 0 bases short, with 11 bases between. The CDR3 has 15 amino acids. Germline V gene data show CDR1 as GTSNPN and CDR2 as SVGIG (reference sequence). The CDR3 reads CAWSRGASSGNTIYF. CDR3 DNA sequence: TGTGCCTGGAGTCGGGGAGCCAGCTCTGGAAACACCATATATTTT.

This sequence joins TRBV19 and TRBJ1-1; no definite D call. This CDR3 comprises 11 residues. V was shortened by 10 bases and J by 5 bases, with 11 bases between the two germline ends. Germline-derived CDR1 and CDR2 are LNHDA and SQIVND (reference sequence). This CDR3 reads CAISLGTEAFF. The CDR3 DNA is TGTGCCATTTCGTTGGGGACTGAAGCTTTCTTT.

V and J are TRBV2 and TRBJ2-7; D is ambiguous. The V gene's germline CDR1 is SNHLY and CDR2 FYNNEI. CDR3 length: 14 amino acids. V shed 1 base and J shed 2 bases, with 9 bases lying between them. The CDR3 loop reads CASSEGTETYEQYF. CDR3 nucleotide sequence: TGTGCCAGCAGTGAAGGGACGGAGACCTACGAGCAGTACTTC.

This clone has a single count. The chain combines TRBV28 with TRBJ1-1; the D gene is possibly TRBD1 (5 bases). V lost 1 base and J lost 4, with 13 bases in between. CDR1 and CDR2 from the germline V gene are MDHEN and SYDVKM. This CDR3 contains 15 residues. The CDR3 nucleotides read TGTGCCAGCAGTTTATCCCTTAAGGGGTCCACTGAAGCTTTCTTT. It encodes CASSLSLKGSTEAFF.